The clone carrying this T cell receptor beta chain was counted at least ten times. Its antigen is not identified. CDR3 length equals 14 residues. Per germline, CDR1 MNHNS and CDR2 SASEGT. Trimming shortened V by 9 bases and J by 6 bases, and 20 bases separated the two germline ends. The data were obtained in a study of glioma-infiltrating T cells. Study findings and constraints: CDR3 overlap between tissue and blood was very small. Tissue-blood divergence was below expectation in non-neoplastic patients, above in gliomas.

Using RNA template, CDR3s of TCR alpha and beta were amplified with iRepertoire arm-PCR. TCRdb reanalysed the multiplex PCR reads using MiXCR and keeps one entry per CDR3 protein. Here the sample spans roughly 190,000 distinct CDR3 sequences, more than 25% being singletons. The sequence was obtained from a human donor with low-grade glioma or glioblastoma, undergoing nonglioma brain surgery, or in good health (not recorded which). The genes are TRBV6-1 and TRBJ1-2; no clear D gene. Material: glioma tissue, nonneoplastic brain tissue, or PBMCs (not recorded which). The CDR3 sequence is CASHNGGRVDGYTF. In DNA, the CDR3 is TGTGCCAGTCACAACGGAGGTCGGGTGGATGGCTACACCTTC.